Following are 17 T cell receptor beta chains from one sample sequenced in a study of post-analysis software for immune sequencing data. Whole-study results and caveats: In patients, about 5 TRBV segments were more frequent than in controls, with TRBV5-6, TRBV5-1 and TRBV20-1 among them.

Unique molecular identifiers had been added to the TCR beta cDNA libraries. TCRdb called the PCR reads again in MiXCR, with one record for every CDR3 protein. In the table there are roughly 870,000 distinct CDR3 sequences, roughly half of which are singletons. No cognate antigen is known for these TCRs. Material: blood. The receptors were gathered from a girl between 10 and 17 years old with multiple sclerosis.

J is TRBJ2-7 and V is TRBV29-1; the match to TRBD1 covers 7 bases. Germline CDR1 and CDR2: SQVTM and ANQGSEA. The CDR3 is 14 residues long. Trimming removed 1 base from V and 1 base from J; junction bases left unmatched: 4. The CDR3 nucleotides are TGCAGCGTTGAAGGGTACAGGGGTTCCTACGAGCAGTACTTC. Amino acids: CSVEGYRGSYEQYF.

This chain uses TRBV12-3 or TRBV12-4 with TRBJ1-2; a weak D match, TRBD1 (5 bases). This CDR3 region has 15 residues. V was clipped by 3 bases and J by 3 bases, with 14 bases between them. The CDR3 DNA sequence: TGTGCCAGCAGTTTTGGCAGGGCAATGGACTATGGCTACACCTTC. This codes for CASSFGRAMDYGYTF.

This clonotype came up a few times. The chain couples TRBV6-5 to TRBJ2-7; 10 bases line up with TRBD2. There are 16 residues in the CDR3. V gave up 0 bases and J gave up 4 bases; unmatched junction bases: 6. In germline, CDR1 is MNHEY, CDR2 SVGAGI. CDR3 DNA: TGTGCCAGCAGTTACTCGAGTAGCGGGGGGAAGTACGAGCAGTACTTC. Encoded protein: CASSYSSSGGKYEQYF.

J is TRBJ2-5 and V is TRBV27; possible D gene TRBD1, 6 bases. CDR3 length: 16 residues. With 2 bases removed from V and 4 bases from J, the gap between germline ends came to 17 bases. CDR1 and CDR2 (germline): MNHEY, SMNVEV (reference sequence). The CDR3 loop reads CASSLEARGEVETQYF. DNA of the CDR3: TGTGCCAGCAGTTTAGAGGCCAGGGGCGAAGTAGAGACCCAGTACTTC.

This clonotype has only a few counts. The chain carries TRBV6-5 and TRBJ1-2, with a possible D match to TRBD1 (5 bases). Trimming removed 5 bases from V and 1 base from J, with 17 bases in between. Germline assignment: CDR1 MNHEY and CDR2 SVGAGI. The CDR3 is 16 amino acids. The CDR3 DNA sequence: TGTGCCAGCAGTAGCCGTCGTGGAGGGGTTAACTATGGCTACACCTTC. Its translation: CASSSRRGGVNYGYTF.

There are a few counts of this clonotype. This rearrangement joins TRBV12-3 or TRBV12-4 to TRBJ2-5; no definite D call. V gave up 5 bases and J gave up 5 bases, with 9 bases separating them. This CDR3 contains 12 residues. The CDR3 is CASSRPTETQYF. Written as DNA, the CDR3 is TGTGCCAGCAGTCGACCTACTGAGACCCAGTACTTC.

This clonotype was seen only a few times. J is TRBJ1-1 and V is TRBV3-1, with 7 positions matching TRBD1. The CDR3 length is 17 residues. The ends lost 4 bases at V and 1 base at J; junction bases unmatched: 12. Germline V lookup: CDR1 LGHDT, CDR2 YNNKEL (reference sequence). CDR3 amino acids: CASSPRRDRNRNTEAFF. As DNA, the CDR3 is TGTGCCAGCAGCCCACGCCGGGACAGAAACCGGAACACTGAAGCTTTCTTT.

The chain uses TRBV30 and TRBJ1-2; no clear D. The CDR3 runs to 12 residues. In germline, CDR1 is GTSNPN, CDR2 SVGIG (reference sequence). Trimming stripped 6 bases from V and 5 bases from J, with 13 bases between. The CDR3 DNA reads as TGTGCCTGCTCCACGACGGTTTATGGCTACACCTTC. Its protein is CACSTTVYGYTF. The entire variable domain, with the rest obtained from reference TRBV30 and TRBJ1-2, is as follows: SQTIHQWPATLVQPVGSPLSLECTVEGTSNPNLYWYRQAAGRGLQLLFYSVGIGQISSEVPQNLSASRPQDRQFILSSKKLLLSDSGFYLCACSTTVYGYTFGSGTRLTVV.

This clonotype was recorded a few times. The J gene is TRBJ1-5, the V gene TRBV6-2 or TRBV6-3; TRBD1 aligns across 10 bases. This CDR3 has 13 amino acids. Unmatched junction bases numbered 2, after V lost 6 bases and J lost 6 bases. Germline V gene data show CDR1 as MNHEY and CDR2 as SVGEGT. The CDR3 bases are TGTGCCAGCAGAGGACAGGGGGGTCAGCCCCAGCATTTT. It encodes CASRGQGGQPQHF.

The rearrangement uses TRBV12-3 or TRBV12-4 and TRBJ2-5, with a tentative D call TRBD2 (6 bases). The CDR3 runs 15 residues. V dropped 5 bases and J dropped 5 bases, with 18 bases sitting between them. CDR3 DNA sequence: TGTGCCAGCAGTCGAAGCGGGCTCGGGCGGGAGACCCAGTACTTC. Its translation: CASSRSGLGRETQYF.

The V call is TRBV12-3 or TRBV12-4, the J call TRBJ2-2; 9 positions agree with TRBD1. The CDR3 sequence is 12 residues long. V lost 11 bases and J lost 5; bases outside the gene matches: 3. The CDR3 sequence is CAYRGRTGELFF. The CDR3 DNA is TGTGCCTACAGGGGGCGAACCGGGGAGCTGTTTTTT.

The rearrangement links TRBV5-1 to TRBJ2-7, with TRBD2 matching 7 bases. This CDR3 contains 13 residues. Germline trimming cut 0 bases from V and 5 bases from J; bases unmatched to any gene: 2. In germline, CDR1 is SGHRS, CDR2 YFSETQ. DNA of the CDR3: TGCGCCAGCAGCTTGGAGACTAGCAACGAGCAGTACTTC. The encoded protein is CASSLETSNEQYF.

J is TRBJ2-5 and V is TRBV10-3; D may match TRBD1 or TRBD2 (5 bases each). Germline loops: CDR1 ENHRY, CDR2 SYGVKD. The CDR3 spans 12 residues. Trimming removed 4 bases from V and 3 bases from J, with 6 bases in between. In DNA, the CDR3 is TGTGCCATCAGTGTGGGGGAAGAGACCCAGTACTTC. This sequence encodes CAISVGEETQYF.

The V call is TRBV6-2 or TRBV6-3, the J call TRBJ2-5; D is ambiguous. The J call may be faulty, since TRBJ2-7 better matches the DNA end. CDR3 length: 14 amino acids. Germline loops: CDR1 MNHEY, CDR2 SVGEGT. The CDR3 sequence is CASSYSPRLYEQYF. The CDR3 DNA follows: TGTGCCAGCAGTTACTCACCACGACTCTACGAGCAGTACTTC.

The chain joins TRBV7-2 to TRBJ1-2; perhaps TRBD1 as D (6 bases). The CDR3 extends over 16 amino acids. Germline CDR1 and CDR2: SGHTA and FQGNSA. The germline V and J ends were trimmed by 5 bases and 0 bases, with 16 bases remaining between them. The CDR3 DNA is TGTGCCAGCAGCGGTACAAGGGGGGCAGCTAACTATGGCTACACCTTC. As protein: CASSGTRGAANYGYTF.

DNA for the CDR3: TGCAGTGCTAGAGCGCTTCGAGCAGAAGAGACCCAGTACTTC. It codes for CSARALRAEETQYF. J is TRBJ2-5 and V is TRBV20-1; D remains unclear. This CDR3 region has 14 residues. Germline-derived CDR1 and CDR2 are DFQATT and SNEGSKA (reference sequence). V dropped 1 base and J dropped 3 bases, with 12 bases sitting between them.

This clonotype has a handful of counts. The chain has TRBV5-5 and TRBJ2-7; D possibly corresponds to TRBD1 (6 bases). V lost 4 bases, J lost 5 bases, and 13 bases lay in between. CDR1 and CDR2 from the germline V gene are SGHKS and YYEKEE (reference sequence). CDR3 length: 13 amino acids. CDR3 amino acids: CASSRDKRNEQYF. CDR3 nucleotides: TGTGCCAGCAGCCGGGACAAAAGGAACGAGCAGTACTTC.